This TCR beta chain was captured in a study of shared clonotypes between healthy human individuals. Study-level information: Each donor's CD4 naive and CD4 memory cells filled three plates apiece, CD8 naive two, and CD8 memory one.

General study results and limits: A few donors had about 5.1% of their naive CD4 clonotypes in common.

Comment on this clone: Its target is not known.

The test was conducted at deep level. The data were produced by immunoSEQ multiplex PCR, yet TCRdb's version contains in-frame clones alone and is incomplete. This sample yields roughly 2 million clones, of which 85% to 95% are seen a single time; about 1.1% belongs to the top ten. CD45RO negativity and positive selection for CCR7 defined naive CD8 cells, a population that excluded terminally differentiated effector memory CD45RA+ cells. Those who donated, Caucasian adults without exception, all lived in Nashville, Tennessee. Germline assignment: CDR1 MDHEN and CDR2 SYDVKM. This CDR3 contains 14 residues. V dropped 7 bases and J dropped 4; count of bases not matched to a gene: 6.

This clonotype was obtained from a young man in good health. V gene TRBV28 combines with J gene TRBJ2-1, with 8 bases aligning to TRBD1. Sequencing input: naive CD8+ T cells sorted from blood. CDR3 coding DNA: TGTGCCAGCAACCGGGACAGGTCGTACAATGAGCAGTTCTTC. Its translation is CASNRDRSYNEQFF.